This T cell receptor (beta chain) derives from a study of blood T cell repertoires in COVID-19. Study-wide background: Samples of COVID-19 (acute and convalescent) were obtained from the United States, Italy and Spain. In each case, the material was cDNA or gDNA derived from T cells, B-cell-depleted T cells, or PBMCs.

Trimming removed 5 bases at V and 3 bases at J, with 8 bases between. Per the germline V gene, CDR1 is LNHDA and CDR2 is SQIVND (reference sequence). The length of the CDR3 is 13 residues. Authors' analysis steps: The authors estimated nucleated cell counts from reference gene primer amplification. Profiling relied on immunoSEQ multiplex PCR, and the TCRdb table lists in-frame clones only, not all of them. V, J and clone size are taken as reported in that table, and D and trimming were inferred from the DNA itself. The sample holds about 250,000 clones, 85% to 90% seen once. This clonotype originated in a man aged 30-40 years with acute or convalescent COVID-19. The chain recombines TRBV19 with TRBJ1-5; D is ambiguous. The specimen was peripheral blood. The CDR3 bases are TGTGCCAGTAGTTTACGCTACAATCAGCCCCAGCATTTT. It is translated as CASSLRYNQPQHF.